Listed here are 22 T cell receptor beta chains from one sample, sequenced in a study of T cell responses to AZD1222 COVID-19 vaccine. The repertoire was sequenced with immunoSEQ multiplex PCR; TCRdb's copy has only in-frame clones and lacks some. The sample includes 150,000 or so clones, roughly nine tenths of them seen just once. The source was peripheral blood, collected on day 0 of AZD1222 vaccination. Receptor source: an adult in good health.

CDR3 DNA: TGTGCCAGCAGCTTAGGACTAGCTGAAAGAGAGACCCAGTACTTC. Protein product: CASSLGLAERETQYF. The V gene is TRBV7-9, the J gene TRBJ2-5; 7 nucleotides agree with TRBD2. Unmatched junction bases numbered 6, after V lost 1 base and J lost 4 bases. This CDR3 region has 15 residues. Germline V gives CDR1 SEHNR, CDR2 FQNEAQ (reference sequence).

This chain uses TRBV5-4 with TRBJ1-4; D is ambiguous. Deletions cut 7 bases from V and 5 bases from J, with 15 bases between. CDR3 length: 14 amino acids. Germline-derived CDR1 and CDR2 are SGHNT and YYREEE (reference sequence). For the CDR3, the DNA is TGTGCCAGCCGGATAACACCGGGGAATGAAAAACTGTTTTTT. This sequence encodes CASRITPGNEKLFF.

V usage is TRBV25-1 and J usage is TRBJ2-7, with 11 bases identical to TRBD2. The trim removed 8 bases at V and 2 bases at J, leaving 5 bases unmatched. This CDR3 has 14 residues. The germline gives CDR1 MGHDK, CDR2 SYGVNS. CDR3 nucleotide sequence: TGTGCCAGCGCCCTAGCGGGAGGACCCTACGAGCAGTACTTC. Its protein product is CASALAGGPYEQYF.

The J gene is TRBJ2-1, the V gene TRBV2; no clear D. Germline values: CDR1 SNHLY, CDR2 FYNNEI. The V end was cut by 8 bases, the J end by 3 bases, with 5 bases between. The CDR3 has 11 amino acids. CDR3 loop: CASGVYNEQFF. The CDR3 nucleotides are TGTGCCAGCGGTGTCTACAATGAGCAGTTCTTC.

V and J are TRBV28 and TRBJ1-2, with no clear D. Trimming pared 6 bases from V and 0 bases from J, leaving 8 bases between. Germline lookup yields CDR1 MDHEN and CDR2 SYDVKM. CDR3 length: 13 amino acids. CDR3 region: CASRRQANYGYTF. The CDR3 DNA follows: TGTGCCAGCAGGAGGCAAGCTAACTATGGCTACACCTTC.

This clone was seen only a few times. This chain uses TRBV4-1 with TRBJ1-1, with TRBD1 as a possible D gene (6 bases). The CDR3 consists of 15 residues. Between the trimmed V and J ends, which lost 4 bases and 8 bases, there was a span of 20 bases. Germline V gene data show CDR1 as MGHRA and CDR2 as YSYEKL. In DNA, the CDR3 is TGCGCCAGCAGCCCACACCGGGACATGCGCCCCGAAGCTTTCTTT. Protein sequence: CASSPHRDMRPEAFF.

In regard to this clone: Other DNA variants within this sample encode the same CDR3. The CDR3 DNA is TGTGCCAGCAGCTTAGGCTCTGGGGCCAACGTCCTGACTTTC. Its translation: CASSLGSGANVLTF. J is TRBJ2-6 and V is TRBV11-3; no definite D call. The CDR3 runs 14 residues. Germline CDR1 SGHNT, CDR2 YENEEA. Trimming took 1 base from V and 0 from J, leaving 1 base between them.

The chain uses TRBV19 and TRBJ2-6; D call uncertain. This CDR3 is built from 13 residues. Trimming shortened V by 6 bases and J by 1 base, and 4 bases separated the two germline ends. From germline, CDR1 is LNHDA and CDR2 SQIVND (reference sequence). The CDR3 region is CASRRSGANVLTF. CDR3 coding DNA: TGTGCCAGTAGAAGGTCTGGGGCCAACGTCCTGACTTTC.

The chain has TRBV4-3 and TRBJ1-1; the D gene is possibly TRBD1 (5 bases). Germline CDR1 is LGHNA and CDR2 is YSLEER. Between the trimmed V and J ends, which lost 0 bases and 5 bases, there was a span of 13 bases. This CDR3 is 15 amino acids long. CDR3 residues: CASSQEAMGGTEAFF. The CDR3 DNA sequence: TGCGCCAGCAGCCAAGAAGCCATGGGGGGTACTGAAGCTTTCTTT.

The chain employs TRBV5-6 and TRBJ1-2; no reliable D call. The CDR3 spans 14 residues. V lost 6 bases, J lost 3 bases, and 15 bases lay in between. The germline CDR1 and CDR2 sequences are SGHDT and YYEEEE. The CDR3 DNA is TGTGCCAGCACACCCGGGATCCGGGACTATGGCTACACCTTC. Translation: CASTPGIRDYGYTF.

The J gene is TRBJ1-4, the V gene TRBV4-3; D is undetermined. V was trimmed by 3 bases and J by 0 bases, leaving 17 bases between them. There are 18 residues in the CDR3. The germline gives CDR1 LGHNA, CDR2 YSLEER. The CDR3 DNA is TGCGCCAGCAGCCAGGAAATCCAGGATCTTGCAACTAATGAAAAACTGTTTTTT. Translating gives CASSQEIQDLATNEKLFF.

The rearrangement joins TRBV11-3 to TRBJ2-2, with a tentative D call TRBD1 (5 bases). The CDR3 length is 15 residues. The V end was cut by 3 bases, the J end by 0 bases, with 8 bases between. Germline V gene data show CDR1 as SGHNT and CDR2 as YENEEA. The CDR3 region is CASSLGQANTGELFF. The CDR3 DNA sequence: TGTGCCAGCAGCTTGGGGCAGGCGAACACCGGGGAGCTGTTTTTT. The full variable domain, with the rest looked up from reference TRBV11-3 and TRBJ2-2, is EAGVVQSPRYKIIEKKQPVAFWCNPISGHNTLYWYLQNLGQGPELLIRYENEEAVDDSQLPKDRFSAERLKGVDSTLKIQPAELGDSAVYLCASSLGQANTGELFFGEGSRLTVL.

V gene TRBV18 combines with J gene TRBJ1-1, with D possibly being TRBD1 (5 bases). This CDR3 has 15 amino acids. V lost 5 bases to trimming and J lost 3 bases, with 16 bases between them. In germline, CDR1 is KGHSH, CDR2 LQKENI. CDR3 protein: CASSVHAGFDTEAFF. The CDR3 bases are TGTGCCAGCTCAGTTCATGCAGGGTTTGACACTGAAGCTTTCTTT.

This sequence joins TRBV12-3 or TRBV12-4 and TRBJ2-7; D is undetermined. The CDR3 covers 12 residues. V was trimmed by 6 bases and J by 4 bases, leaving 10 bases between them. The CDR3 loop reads CASSWTYYEQYF. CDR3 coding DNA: TGTGCCAGCAGCTGGACGTATTACGAGCAGTACTTC.

CDR3 residues: CASSPPGQGASEAFF. CDR3 nucleotides: TGTGCCAGCAGCCCGCCGGGACAGGGGGCTTCTGAAGCTTTCTTT. The chain combines TRBV5-4 with TRBJ1-1, with 12 bases matching TRBD1. V was pared by 4 bases and J by 6 bases, with 7 bases of the junction left unmatched. Per germline, CDR1 SGHNT and CDR2 YYREEE (reference sequence). The CDR3 is 15 amino acids. Full variable domain (rest looked up from reference TRBV5-4 and TRBJ1-1): ETGVTQSPTHLIKTRGQQVTLRCSSQSGHNTVSWYQQALGQGPQFIFQYYREEENGRGNFPPRFSGLQFPNYSSELNVNALELDDSALYLCASSPPGQGASEAFFGQGTRLTVV.

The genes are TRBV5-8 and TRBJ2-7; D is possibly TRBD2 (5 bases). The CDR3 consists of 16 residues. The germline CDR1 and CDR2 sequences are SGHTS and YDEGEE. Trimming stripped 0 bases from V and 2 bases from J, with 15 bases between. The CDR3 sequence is CASSLALNPGTYEQYF. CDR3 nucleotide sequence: TGTGCCAGCAGCTTGGCCCTGAATCCGGGAACCTACGAGCAGTACTTC. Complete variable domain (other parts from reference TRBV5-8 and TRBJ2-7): EAGVTQSPTHLIKTRGQQATLRCSPISGHTSVYWYQQALGLGLQFLLWYDEGEERNRGNFPPRFSGRQFPNYSSELNVNALELEDSALYLCASSLALNPGTYEQYFGPGTRLTVT.

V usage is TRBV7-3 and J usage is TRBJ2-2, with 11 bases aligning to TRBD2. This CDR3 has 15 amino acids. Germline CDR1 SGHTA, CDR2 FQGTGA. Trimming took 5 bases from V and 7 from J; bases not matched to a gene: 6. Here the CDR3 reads CASSPRLAGIGELFF. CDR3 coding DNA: TGTGCCAGCAGCCCTCGACTAGCGGGAATCGGGGAGCTGTTTTTT. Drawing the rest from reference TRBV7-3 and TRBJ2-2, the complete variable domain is GAGVSQTPSNKVTEKGKYVELRCDPISGHTALYWYRQSLGQGPEFLIYFQGTGAADDSGLPNDRFFAVRPEGSVSTLKIQRTERGDSAVYLCASSPRLAGIGELFFGEGSRLTVL.

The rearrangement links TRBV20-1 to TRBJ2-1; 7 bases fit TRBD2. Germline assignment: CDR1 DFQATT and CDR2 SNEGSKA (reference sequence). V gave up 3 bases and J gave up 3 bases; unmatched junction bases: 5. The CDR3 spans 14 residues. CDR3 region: CSASNSGGYNEQFF. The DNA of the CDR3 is TGCAGTGCTAGTAACTCGGGAGGCTACAATGAGCAGTTCTTC.

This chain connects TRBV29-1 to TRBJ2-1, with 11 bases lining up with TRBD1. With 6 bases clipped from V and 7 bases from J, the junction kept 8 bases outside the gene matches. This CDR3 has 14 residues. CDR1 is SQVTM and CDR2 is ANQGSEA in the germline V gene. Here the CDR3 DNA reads TGCAGCGTCTACCGTGGGACAGGGGGTAATGAGCAGTTCTTC. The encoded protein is CSVYRGTGGNEQFF.

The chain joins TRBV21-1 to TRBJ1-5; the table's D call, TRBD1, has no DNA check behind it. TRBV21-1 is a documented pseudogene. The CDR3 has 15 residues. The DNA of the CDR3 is TGTGCCAGCAGCAAACGGACAGGGGAGGTTCAGCCCCAGCATTTT. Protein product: CASSKRTGEVQPQHF.

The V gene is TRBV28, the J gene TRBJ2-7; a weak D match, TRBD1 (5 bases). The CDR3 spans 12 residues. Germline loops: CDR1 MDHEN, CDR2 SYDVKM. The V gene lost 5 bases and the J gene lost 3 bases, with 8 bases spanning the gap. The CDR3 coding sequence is TGTGCCAGCAGTATCAGGGTCTACGAGCAGTACTTC. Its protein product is CASSIRVYEQYF.

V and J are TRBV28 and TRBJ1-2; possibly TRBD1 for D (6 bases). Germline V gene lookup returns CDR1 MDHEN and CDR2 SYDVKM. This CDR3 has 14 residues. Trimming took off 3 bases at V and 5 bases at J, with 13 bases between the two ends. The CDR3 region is CASSFVDRRYGYTF. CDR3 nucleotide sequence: TGTGCCAGCAGTTTCGTCGACAGGAGATATGGCTACACCTTC.